A single sample is the source of the 6 T cell receptor beta chains below, sequenced in a study of blood T cell repertoires in COVID-19. Using immunoSEQ multiplex PCR, the repertoire was profiled, and TCRdb retains in-frame clones only, with some absent. The table lists over 200,000 clones, about 90% of them singletons. Material: peripheral blood. These receptors were obtained from a person under 35 with COVID-19, enrolled during active disease.

This clone was detected once. The CDR3, as DNA: TGTGCCAGCAGCCTTTCGACTTATCAGCCCCAGCATTTT. Its translation is CASSLSTYQPQHF. The V call is TRBV12-3 or TRBV12-4, the J call TRBJ1-5; no definite D call. The V end lost 6 bases, the J end lost 5 bases, and 11 bases lay between the germline ends. The CDR3 is 13 residues long.

The chain employs TRBV6-1 and TRBJ2-1; 9 nucleotides match TRBD2. Unmatched junction bases numbered 11, after V lost 3 bases and J lost 8 bases. The CDR3 length is 16 residues. The germline CDR1 and CDR2 sequences are MNHNS and SASEGT. The CDR3: CASSEVAGGPFYEQFF. CDR3 bases: TGTGCCAGCAGTGAGGTGGCGGGAGGGCCTTTTTATGAGCAGTTCTTC.

V gene TRBV2 combines with J gene TRBJ2-1, with D possibly TRBD2 on 5 matching bases. The CDR3 is made up of 16 amino acids. Looked up from germline, CDR1 is SNHLY and CDR2 is FYNNEI. The ends were cut back, 7 bases at V and 5 bases at J, with 21 bases in the middle. The CDR3 is CASTRGWASQDNEQFF. The CDR3 coding sequence is TGTGCCAGCACCCGGGGTTGGGCCTCTCAGGACAATGAGCAGTTCTTC.

The chain joins TRBV19 to TRBJ2-7; D gene ambiguous. The CDR3 contains 14 residues. CDR1 LNHDA and CDR2 SQIVND come from the germline V gene (reference sequence). The V end lost 8 bases, the J end lost 1 base, and 15 bases lay between the germline ends. In DNA, the CDR3 is TGTGCCAGTTCAGTAGGCGCCGGGTCCTACGAGCAGTACTTC. This sequence encodes CASSVGAGSYEQYF.

V usage is TRBV9 and J usage is TRBJ2-1; 10 bases align to TRBD1. Germline CDR1 and CDR2: SGDLS and YYNGEE. The CDR3 totals 14 residues. V shed 2 bases and J 7 bases; nucleotides not matched to a gene: 3. CDR3 sequence (DNA): TGTGCCAGCAGCGTCTGGGGACAGGGGAATGAGCAGTTCTTC. The encoded protein is CASSVWGQGNEQFF.

This clone showed up just once. The chain is built from TRBV6-2 or TRBV6-3 and TRBJ2-3, with TRBD2 matching 10 bases. The CDR3 totals 15 residues. V lost 4 bases, J lost 4 bases, and 5 bases stayed unmatched. Germline V lookup: CDR1 MNHEY, CDR2 SVGEGT. CDR3 amino acids: CASSFGAGGADTQYF. CDR3 coding DNA: TGTGCCAGCAGTTTTGGAGCGGGAGGGGCAGATACGCAGTATTTT.